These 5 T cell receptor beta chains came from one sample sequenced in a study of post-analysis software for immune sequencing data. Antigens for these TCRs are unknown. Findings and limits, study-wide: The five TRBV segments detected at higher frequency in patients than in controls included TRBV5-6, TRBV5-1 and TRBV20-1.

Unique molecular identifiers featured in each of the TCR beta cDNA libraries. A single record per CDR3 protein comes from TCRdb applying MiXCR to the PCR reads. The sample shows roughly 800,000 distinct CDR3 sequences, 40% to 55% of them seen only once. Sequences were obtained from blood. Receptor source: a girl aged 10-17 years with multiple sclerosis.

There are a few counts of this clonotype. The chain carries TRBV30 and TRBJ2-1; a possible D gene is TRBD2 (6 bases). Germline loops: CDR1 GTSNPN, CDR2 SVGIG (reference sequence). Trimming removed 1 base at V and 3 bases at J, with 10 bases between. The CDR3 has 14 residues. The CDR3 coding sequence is TGTGCCTGGAGTGCGACTAGATACTACAATGAGCAGTTCTTC. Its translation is CAWSATRYYNEQFF.

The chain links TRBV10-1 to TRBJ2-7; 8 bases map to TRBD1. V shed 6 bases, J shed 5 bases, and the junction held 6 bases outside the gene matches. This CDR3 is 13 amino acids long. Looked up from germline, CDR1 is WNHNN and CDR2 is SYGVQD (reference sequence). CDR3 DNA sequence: TGCGCCAGCAGCGCGACAGGGGCCAACGAGCAGTACTTC. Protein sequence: CASSATGANEQYF.

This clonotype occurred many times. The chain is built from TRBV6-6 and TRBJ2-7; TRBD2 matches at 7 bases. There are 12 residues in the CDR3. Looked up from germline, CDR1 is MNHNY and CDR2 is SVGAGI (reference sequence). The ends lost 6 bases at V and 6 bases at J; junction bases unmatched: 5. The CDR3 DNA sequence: TGTGCCAGCAGCCCTGGGGGGGGCGAGCAGTACTTC. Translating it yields CASSPGGGEQYF.

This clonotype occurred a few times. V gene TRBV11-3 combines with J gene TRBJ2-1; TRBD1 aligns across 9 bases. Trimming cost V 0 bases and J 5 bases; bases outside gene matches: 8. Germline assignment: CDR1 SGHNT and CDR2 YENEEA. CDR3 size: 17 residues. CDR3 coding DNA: TGTGCCAGCAGCTTAGATCTTGGGACAGGGAGCCACAATGAGCAGTTCTTC. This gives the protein CASSLDLGTGSHNEQFF.

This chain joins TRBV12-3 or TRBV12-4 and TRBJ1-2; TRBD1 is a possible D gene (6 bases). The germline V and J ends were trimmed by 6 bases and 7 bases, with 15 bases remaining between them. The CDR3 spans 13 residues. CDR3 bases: TGTGCCAGCAGCTTCACAGGGACCGGTGGCTACACCTTC. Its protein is CASSFTGTGGYTF.